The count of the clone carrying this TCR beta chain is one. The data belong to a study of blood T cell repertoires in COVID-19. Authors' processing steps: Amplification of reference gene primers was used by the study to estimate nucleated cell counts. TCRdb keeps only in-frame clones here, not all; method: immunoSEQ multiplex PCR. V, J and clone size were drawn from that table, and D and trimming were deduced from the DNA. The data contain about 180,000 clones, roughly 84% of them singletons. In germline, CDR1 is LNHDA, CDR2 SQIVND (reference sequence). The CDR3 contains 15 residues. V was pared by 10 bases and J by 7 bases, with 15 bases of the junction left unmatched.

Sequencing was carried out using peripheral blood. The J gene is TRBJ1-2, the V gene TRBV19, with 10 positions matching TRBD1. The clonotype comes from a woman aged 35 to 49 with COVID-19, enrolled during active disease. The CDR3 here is CATRQGAILSGGYTF. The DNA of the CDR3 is TGTGCCACCAGACAGGGGGCAATTCTGTCAGGTGGCTACACCTTC.